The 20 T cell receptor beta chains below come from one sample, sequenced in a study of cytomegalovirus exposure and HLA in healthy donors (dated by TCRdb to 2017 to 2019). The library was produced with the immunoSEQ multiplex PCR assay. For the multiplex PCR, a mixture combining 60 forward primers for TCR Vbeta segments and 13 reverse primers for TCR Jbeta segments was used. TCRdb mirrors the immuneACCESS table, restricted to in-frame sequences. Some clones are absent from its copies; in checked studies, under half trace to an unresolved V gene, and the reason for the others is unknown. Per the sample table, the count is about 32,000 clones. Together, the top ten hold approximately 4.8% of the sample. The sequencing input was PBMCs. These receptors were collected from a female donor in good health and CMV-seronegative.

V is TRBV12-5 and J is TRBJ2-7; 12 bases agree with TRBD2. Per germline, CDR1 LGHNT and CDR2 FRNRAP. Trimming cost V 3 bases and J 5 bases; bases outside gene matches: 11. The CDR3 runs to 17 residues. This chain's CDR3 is CASGFLPPSGGANEQYF. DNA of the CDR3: TGTGCTAGTGGTTTTCTCCCCCCTAGCGGGGGGGCCAACGAGCAGTACTTC.

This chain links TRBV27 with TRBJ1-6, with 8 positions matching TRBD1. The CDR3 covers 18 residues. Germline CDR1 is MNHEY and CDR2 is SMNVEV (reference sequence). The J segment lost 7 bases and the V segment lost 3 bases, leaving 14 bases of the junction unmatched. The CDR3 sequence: CASSFRGQGGSENSPLHF. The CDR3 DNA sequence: TGTGCCAGCAGTTTTAGAGGACAGGGAGGTTCCGAAAATTCACCCCTCCACTTT.

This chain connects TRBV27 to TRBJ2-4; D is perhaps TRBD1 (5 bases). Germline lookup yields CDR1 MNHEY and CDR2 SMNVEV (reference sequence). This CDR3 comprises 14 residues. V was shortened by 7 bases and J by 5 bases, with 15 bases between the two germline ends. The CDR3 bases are TGTGCCAGCAAACTACAGGCATACCAAAACATTCAGTACTTC. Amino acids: CASKLQAYQNIQYF.

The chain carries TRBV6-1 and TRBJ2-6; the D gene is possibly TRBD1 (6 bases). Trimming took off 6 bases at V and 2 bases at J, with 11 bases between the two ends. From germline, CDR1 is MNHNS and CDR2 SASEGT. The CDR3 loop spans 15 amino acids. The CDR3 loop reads CASSETGTGANVLTF. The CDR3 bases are TGTGCCAGCAGCGAAACAGGGACTGGGGCCAACGTCCTGACTTTC.

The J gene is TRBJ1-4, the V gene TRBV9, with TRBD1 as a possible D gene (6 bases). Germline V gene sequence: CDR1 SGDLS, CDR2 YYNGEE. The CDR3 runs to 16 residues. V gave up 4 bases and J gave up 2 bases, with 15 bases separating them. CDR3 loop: CASSPNGQPTNEKLFF. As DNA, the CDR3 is TGTGCCAGCAGCCCTAACGGACAGCCGACTAATGAAAAACTGTTTTTT.

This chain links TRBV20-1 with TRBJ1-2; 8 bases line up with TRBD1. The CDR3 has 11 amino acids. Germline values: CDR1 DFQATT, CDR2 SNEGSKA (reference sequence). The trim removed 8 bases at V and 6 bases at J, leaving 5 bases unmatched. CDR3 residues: CSSQGANGYTF. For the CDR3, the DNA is TGCAGTTCGCAGGGGGCGAATGGCTACACCTTC.

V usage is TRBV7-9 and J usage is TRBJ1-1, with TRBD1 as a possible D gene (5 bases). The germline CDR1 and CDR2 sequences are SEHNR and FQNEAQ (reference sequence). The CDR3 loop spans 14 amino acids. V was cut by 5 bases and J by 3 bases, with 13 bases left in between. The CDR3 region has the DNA TGTGCCAGCAGCCCGGCGGCAGGGCACACTGAAGCTTTCTTT. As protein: CASSPAAGHTEAFF.

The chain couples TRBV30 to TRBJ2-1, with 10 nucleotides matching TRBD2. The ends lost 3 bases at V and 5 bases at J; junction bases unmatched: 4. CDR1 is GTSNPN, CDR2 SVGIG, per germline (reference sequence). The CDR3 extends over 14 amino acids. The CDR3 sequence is CAWRGLASDNEQFF. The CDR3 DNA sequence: TGTGCCTGGAGGGGACTAGCGTCCGACAATGAGCAGTTCTTC.

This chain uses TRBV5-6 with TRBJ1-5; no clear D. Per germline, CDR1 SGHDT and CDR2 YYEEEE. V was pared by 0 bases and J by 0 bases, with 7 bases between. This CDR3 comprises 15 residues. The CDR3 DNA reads TGTGCCAGCAGCTTGGCCCAGTATAGCAATCAGCCCCAGCATTTT. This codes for CASSLAQYSNQPQHF. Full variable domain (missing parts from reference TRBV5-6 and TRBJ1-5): DAGVTQSPTHLIKTRGQQVTLRCSPKSGHDTVSWYQQALGQGPQFIFQYYEEEERQRGNFPDRFSGHQFPNYSSELNVNALLLGDSALYLCASSLAQYSNQPQHFGDGTRLSIL.

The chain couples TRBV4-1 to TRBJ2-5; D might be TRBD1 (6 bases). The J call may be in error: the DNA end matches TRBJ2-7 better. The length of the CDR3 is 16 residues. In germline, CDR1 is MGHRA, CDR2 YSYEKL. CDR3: CASSQDRGTLSYEQYF. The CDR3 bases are TGCGCCAGCAGCCAAGACAGGGGCACCCTCTCCTACGAGCAGTACTTC.

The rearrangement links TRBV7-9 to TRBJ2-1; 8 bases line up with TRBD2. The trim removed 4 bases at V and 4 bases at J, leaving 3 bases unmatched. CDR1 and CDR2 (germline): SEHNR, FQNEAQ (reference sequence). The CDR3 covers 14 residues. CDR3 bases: TGTGCCAGCAGCTCTAGCGGGCGTTACAATGAGCAGTTCTTC. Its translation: CASSSSGRYNEQFF.

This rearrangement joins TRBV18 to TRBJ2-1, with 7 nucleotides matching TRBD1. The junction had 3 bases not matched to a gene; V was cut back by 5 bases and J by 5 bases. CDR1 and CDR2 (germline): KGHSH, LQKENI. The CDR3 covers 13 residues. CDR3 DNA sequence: TGTGCCAGCTCAACCGGGACAGACAATGAGCAGTTCTTC. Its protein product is CASSTGTDNEQFF.

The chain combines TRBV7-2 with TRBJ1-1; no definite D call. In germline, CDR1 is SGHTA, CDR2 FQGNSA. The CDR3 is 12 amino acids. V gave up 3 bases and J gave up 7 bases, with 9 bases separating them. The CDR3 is CASSLREGEAFF. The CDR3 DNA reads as TGTGCCAGCAGCTTGCGGGAAGGTGAAGCTTTCTTT.

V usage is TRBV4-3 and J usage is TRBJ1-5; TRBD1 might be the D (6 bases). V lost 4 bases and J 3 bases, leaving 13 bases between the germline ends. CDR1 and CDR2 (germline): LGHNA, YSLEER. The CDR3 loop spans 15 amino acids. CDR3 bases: TGCGCCAGCAGCCCACGGCAGGGGTCCAATCAGCCCCAGCATTTT. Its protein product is CASSPRQGSNQPQHF.

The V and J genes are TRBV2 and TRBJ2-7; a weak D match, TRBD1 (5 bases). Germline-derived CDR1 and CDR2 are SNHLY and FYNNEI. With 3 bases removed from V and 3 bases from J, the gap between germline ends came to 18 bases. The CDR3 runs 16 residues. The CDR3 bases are TGTGCCAGCAGTGAGGGCAGGGCCCCTCTCATCTACGAGCAGTACTTC. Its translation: CASSEGRAPLIYEQYF.

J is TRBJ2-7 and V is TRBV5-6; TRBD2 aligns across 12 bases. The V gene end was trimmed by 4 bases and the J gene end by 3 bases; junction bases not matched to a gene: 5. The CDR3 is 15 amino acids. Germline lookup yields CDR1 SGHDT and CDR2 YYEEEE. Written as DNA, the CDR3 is TGTGCCAGCAGCAGAACTAGCGGGGGGCTCTACGAGCAGTACTTC. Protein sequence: CASSRTSGGLYEQYF.

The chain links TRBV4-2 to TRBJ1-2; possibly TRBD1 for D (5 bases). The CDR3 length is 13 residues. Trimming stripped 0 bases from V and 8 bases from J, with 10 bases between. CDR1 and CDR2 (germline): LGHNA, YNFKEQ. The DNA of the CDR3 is TGTGCCAGCAGCCAAGATCGGACATTCGGCTACACCTTC. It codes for CASSQDRTFGYTF.

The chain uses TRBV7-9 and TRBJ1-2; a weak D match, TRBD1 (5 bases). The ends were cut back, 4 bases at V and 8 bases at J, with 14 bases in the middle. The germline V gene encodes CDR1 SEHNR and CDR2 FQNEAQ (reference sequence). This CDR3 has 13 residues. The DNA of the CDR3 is TGTGCCAGCAGCTGGGAAGGGGCGGGAGGCTACACCTTC. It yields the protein CASSWEGAGGYTF. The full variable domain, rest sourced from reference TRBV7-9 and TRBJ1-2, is DTGVSQNPRHKITKRGQNVTFRCDPISEHNRLYWYRQTLGQGPEFLTYFQNEAQLEKSRLLSDRFSAERPKGSFSTLEIQRTEQGDSAMYLCASSWEGAGGYTFGSGTRLTVV.

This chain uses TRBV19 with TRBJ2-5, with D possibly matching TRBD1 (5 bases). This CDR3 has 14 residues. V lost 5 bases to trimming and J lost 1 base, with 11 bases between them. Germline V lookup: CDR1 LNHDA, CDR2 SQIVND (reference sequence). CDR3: CASSFRTPQETQYF. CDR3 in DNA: TGTGCCAGTAGTTTTCGGACACCCCAAGAGACCCAGTACTTC.

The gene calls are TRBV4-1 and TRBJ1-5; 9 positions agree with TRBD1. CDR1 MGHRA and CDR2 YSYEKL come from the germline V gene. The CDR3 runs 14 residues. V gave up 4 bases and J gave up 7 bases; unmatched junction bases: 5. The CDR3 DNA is TGCGCCAGCAGCCCCGGACAGGGGTACCAGCCCCAGCATTTT. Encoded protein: CASSPGQGYQPQHF.